This TCR beta chain was sequenced for a study of tissue T cells after allogeneic stem cell transplantation. Trimming cost V 4 bases and J 1 base, with 5 bases left between them. Germline CDR1 KGHPV, CDR2 FQNQEV (reference sequence). This CDR3 has 13 residues. Sequencing was performed with immunoSEQ multiplex PCR; in TCRdb, only in-frame clones are kept and a portion is missing. The sample lists fewer than 5,500 clones, roughly three fifths occurring once. This clone was picked up a small number of times. Gene names denote mouse genes. From the germline J gene comes the end of the CDR3, since the read stops 1 residue before it. Time point denoted: mouse harvest day 7 after allogeneic transplant. Each mouse received 10^7 T-cell-depleted marrow cells plus 10^6 splenic CD5+ T cells by tail vein.

The sequence was obtained from a female BALB/c mouse given C57BL/6 T cells with graft-versus-host disease after an allogeneic hematopoietic cell transplant. This chain connects TRBV26 to TRBJ1-5, with TRBD1 as a possible D gene (5 bases). Sequenced input: spleen. CDR3 loop: CASSRDNNQAPLF. The covered CDR3 bases are TGTGCCAGCAGTCGGGACAACAACCAGGCTCCGCTT. Complete variable domain (other parts from reference TRBV26 and TRBJ1-5): NSKVIQTPRYLVKGQGQKAKMRCIPEKGHPVVFWYQQNKNNEFKFLINFQNQEVLQQIDMTEKRFSAECPSNSPCSLEIQSSEAGDSALYLCASSRDNNQAPLFGEGTRLSVL.